This TCR beta chain was sequenced for a study of graft-versus-host responses after intestinal transplantation. Trimming at V came to 0 bases and at J to 5 bases, leaving 7 bases not matched to a gene. Germline V gives CDR1 SGHRS, CDR2 YFSETQ. The CDR3 is made up of 16 amino acids. The protocol was immunoSEQ multiplex PCR, while the TCRdb copy is restricted to in-frame clones and leaves out a portion. The table includes tens of thousands of clones, 90% to 95% detected once. Study results and caveats: Analysis identified GvH clones in recipient marrow, with some appearing first in ileum or blood.

To note about this clone: The target antigen is unknown.

Source: unstimulated CD4+ T cells sorted from spleen or lymph node cells, taken before intestinal transplant. This receptor was taken from a human donor who received an intestinal transplant. The chain employs TRBV5-1 and TRBJ2-1; 8 nucleotides align to TRBD2. The CDR3 sequence: CASSLDWSGGNNEQFF. In nucleotides, the CDR3 is TGCGCCAGCAGCTTGGACTGGTCGGGGGGGAACAATGAGCAGTTCTTC.